This T cell receptor (beta chain) appears in the sequencing data of a study of PD-1 blockade in classical Hodgkin lymphoma. Clones were read by immunoSEQ multiplex PCR, and TCRdb kept only the in-frame ones, dropping some. The sample has over 50,000 clones, about 85% seen once. Time point denoted: cycle 4 day 1 (C4D1), after five to seven weeks of nivolumab. Autologous stem cell transplantation was followed by relapse in every patient, and brentuximab vedotin exposure varied. The sequenced sample was peripheral blood mononuclear cells (PBMCs), obtained before the fourth cycle of nivolumab. This receptor was obtained from a human donor with classical Hodgkin lymphoma.

CDR3 DNA sequence: TGCGCCAGCAGCTTGGGCGCCACCGGGGAGCTGTTTTTT. This translates into CASSLGATGELFF. This chain joins TRBV5-1 and TRBJ2-2; D remains ambiguous. There are 13 residues in the CDR3. V was trimmed by 0 bases and J by 4 bases, leaving 4 bases between them. CDR1 SGHRS and CDR2 YFSETQ come from the germline V gene.